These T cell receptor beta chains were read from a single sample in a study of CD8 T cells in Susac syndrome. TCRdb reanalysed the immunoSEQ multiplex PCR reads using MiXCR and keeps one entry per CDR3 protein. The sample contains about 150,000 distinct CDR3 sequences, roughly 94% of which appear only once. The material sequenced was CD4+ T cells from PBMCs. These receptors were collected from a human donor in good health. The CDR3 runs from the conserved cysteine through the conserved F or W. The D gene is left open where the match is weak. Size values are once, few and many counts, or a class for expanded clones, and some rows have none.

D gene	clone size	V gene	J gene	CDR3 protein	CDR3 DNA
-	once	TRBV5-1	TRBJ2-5	CASSIAGAVQETQYF	TGCGCCAGCAGCATCGCAGGGGCCGTCCAAGAGACCCAGTACTTC
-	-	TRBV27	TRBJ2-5	CASSILMPETQYF	TGTGCCAGCAGTATACTCATGCCAGAGACCCAGTACTTC
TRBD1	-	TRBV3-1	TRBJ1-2	CASRTGYGYTF	TGTGCCAGCAGGACAGGGTATGGCTACACCTTC
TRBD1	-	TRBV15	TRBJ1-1	CATSRLRDSTYEAFF	TGTGCCACCAGCAGGTTACGGGACAGCACCTATGAAGCTTTCTTT
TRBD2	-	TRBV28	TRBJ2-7	CASSLAGVGIYEQYF	TGTGCCAGCAGTCTAGCGGGAGTAGGCATCTACGAGCAGTACTTC
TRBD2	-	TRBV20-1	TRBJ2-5	CSARPPLAGGPRETQYF	TGCAGTGCTAGACCCCCTCTAGCGGGAGGGCCGAGAGAGACCCAGTACTTC
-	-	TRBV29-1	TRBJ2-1	CSVEATAGQFF	TGCAGCGTTGAAGCGACAGCGGGTCAGTTCTTC
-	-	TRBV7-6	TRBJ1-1	CASSLGRGGRDTEAFF	TGTGCCAGCAGCTTAGGAAGGGGGGGAAGGGACACTGAAGCTTTCTTT
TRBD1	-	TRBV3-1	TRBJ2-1	CASSQQGVDNEQFF	TGTGCCAGCAGCCAACAGGGGGTGGACAATGAGCAGTTCTTC
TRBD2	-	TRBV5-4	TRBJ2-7	CASSLGLAGGPMQYF	TGTGCCAGCAGCCTCGGACTAGCGGGAGGGCCTATGCAGTACTTC
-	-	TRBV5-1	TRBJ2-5	CASALRWEGGETQYF	TGCGCCAGCGCCCTCCGCTGGGAGGGGGGAGAGACCCAGTACTTC
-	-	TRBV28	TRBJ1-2	CASSFDRNGYTF	TGTGCCAGCAGTTTCGACAGGAATGGCTACACCTTC
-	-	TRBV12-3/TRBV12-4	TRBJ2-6	CASIRSSGANVLTF	TGTGCCAGCATTAGGTCTTCTGGGGCCAACGTCCTGACTTTC
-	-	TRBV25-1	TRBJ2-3	CASSPHGGTDTQYF	TGTGCCAGCTCGCCCCACGGTGGCACAGATACGCAGTATTTT
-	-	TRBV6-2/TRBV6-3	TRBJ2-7	CASSYADYEQYF	TGTGCCAGCAGTTACGCCGACTACGAGCAGTACTTC
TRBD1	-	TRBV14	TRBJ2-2	CASSLGQGYTGELFF	TGTGCCAGCAGCCTCGGACAGGGGTACACCGGGGAGCTGTTTTTT
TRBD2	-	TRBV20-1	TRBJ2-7	CSARTGLAGVEQYF	TGCAGTGCAAGAACGGGACTAGCGGGAGTCGAGCAGTACTTC
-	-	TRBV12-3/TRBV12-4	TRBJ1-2	CASSYSQLGRDGYTF	TGTGCCAGCAGCTACTCACAGTTGGGCAGGGATGGCTACACCTTC
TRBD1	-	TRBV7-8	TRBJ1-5	CASSGDRGVSNQPQHF	TGTGCCAGCAGTGGGGACAGGGGTGTCAGCAATCAGCCCCAGCATTTT
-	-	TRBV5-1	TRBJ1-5	CASSLDGAQPQHF	TGCGCCAGCAGCTTGGACGGGGCCCAGCCCCAGCATTTT
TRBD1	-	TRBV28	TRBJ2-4	CASSPGQGSKNIQYF	TGTGCCAGCAGCCCGGGACAGGGGTCCAAAAACATTCAGTACTTC
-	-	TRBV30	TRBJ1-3	CAWSVNNGGNTIYF	TGTGCCTGGAGTGTTAACAATGGGGGAAACACCATATATTTT
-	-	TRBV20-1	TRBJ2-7	CSARDQILNPYEQYF	TGCAGTGCTAGGGACCAGATCTTGAACCCCTACGAGCAGTACTTC
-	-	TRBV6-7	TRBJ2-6	CASSTAMYLQSRANVLTF	TGTGCCAGCAGTACGGCCATGTATTTACAAAGTCGGGCCAACGTCCTGACTTTC
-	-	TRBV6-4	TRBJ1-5	CASSDEGGIQPQHF	TGTGCCAGCAGTGACGAAGGGGGAATCCAGCCCCAGCATTTT
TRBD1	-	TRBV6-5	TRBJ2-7	CASSDRDRVYEQYF	TGTGCCAGCAGTGACCGGGACAGGGTTTACGAGCAGTACTTC
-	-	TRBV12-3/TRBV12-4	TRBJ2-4	CASRPGSGGIQYF	TGTGCCAGCCGCCCGGGATCCGGGGGCATTCAGTACTTC
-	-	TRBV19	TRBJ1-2	CASSMKRGDGYTF	TGTGCCAGTAGTATGAAGCGAGGGGATGGCTACACCTTC
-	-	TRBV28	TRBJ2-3	CASRNQGVRADTQYF	TGTGCCAGCCGAAACCAGGGTGTCAGGGCAGATACGCAGTATTTT
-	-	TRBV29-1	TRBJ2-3	CSVVGGPRSTDTQYF	TGCAGCGTTGTTGGGGGACCGAGAAGCACAGATACGCAGTATTTT
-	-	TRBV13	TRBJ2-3	CASSLLRTIGTDTQYF	TGTGCCAGCAGCCTACTAAGGACTATCGGCACAGATACGCAGTATTTT